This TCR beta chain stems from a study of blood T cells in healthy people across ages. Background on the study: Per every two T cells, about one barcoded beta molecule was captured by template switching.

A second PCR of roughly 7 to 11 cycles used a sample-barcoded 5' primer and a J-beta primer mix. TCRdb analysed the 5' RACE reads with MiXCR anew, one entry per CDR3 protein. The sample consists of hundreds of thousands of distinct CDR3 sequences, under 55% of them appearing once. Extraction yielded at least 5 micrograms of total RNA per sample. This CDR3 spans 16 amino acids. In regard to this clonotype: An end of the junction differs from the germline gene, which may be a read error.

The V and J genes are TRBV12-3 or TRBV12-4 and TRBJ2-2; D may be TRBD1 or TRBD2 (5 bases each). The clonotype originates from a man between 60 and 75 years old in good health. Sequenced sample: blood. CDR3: CASYTRGALNTEELFF. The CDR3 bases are TGTGCCAGCTACACTAGGGGAGCCCTCAACACCGAGGAGCTGTTTTTT.